This T cell receptor beta chain derives from a study of T-cell reconstitution after alpha-beta-depleted transplantation in children. The TCRbeta library was prepared with unique molecular identifiers. One entry per CDR3 protein results from TCRdb running MiXCR on the PCR reads. The sample yields 170,000 or so distinct CDR3 sequences, about 6.8% seen once. This clonotype occurred a few times. The V gene lost 8 bases and the J gene lost 0 bases, with 8 bases spanning the gap. This CDR3 has 13 amino acids. Looked up from germline, CDR1 is MDHEN and CDR2 is SYDVKM. The sequenced sample was PBMCs from the stem cell graft donor, obtained from the stem cell graft. This clonotype was obtained from a human donor who donated a stem cell graft to a child with Wiskott-Aldrich syndrome. The chain recombines TRBV28 with TRBJ2-4; no clear D. DNA for the CDR3: TGTGCCAGCGGCGAGATAGCCAAAAACATTCAGTACTTC. As protein: CASGEIAKNIQYF.